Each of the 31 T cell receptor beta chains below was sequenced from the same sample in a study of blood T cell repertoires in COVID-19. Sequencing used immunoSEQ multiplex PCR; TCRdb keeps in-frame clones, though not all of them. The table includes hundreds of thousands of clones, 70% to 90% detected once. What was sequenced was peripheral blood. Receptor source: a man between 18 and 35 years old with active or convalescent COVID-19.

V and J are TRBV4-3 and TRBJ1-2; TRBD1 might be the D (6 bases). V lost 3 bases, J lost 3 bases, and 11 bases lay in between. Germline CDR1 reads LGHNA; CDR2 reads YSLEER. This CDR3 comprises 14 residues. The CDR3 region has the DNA TGCGCCAGCAGCCATAACAGGGCTGACTATGGCTACACCTTC. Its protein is CASSHNRADYGYTF.

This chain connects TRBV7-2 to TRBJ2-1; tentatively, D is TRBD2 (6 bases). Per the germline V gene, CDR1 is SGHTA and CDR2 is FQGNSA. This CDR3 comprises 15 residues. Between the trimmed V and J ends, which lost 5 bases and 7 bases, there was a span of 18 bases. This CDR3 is CASSPPGLLWNEQFF. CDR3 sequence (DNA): TGTGCCAGCAGCCCCCCTGGACTACTTTGGAATGAGCAGTTCTTC.

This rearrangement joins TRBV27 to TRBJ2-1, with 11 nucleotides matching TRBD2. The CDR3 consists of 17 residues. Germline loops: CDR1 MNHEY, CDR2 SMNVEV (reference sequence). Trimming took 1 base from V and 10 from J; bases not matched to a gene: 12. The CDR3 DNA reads TGTGCCAGCAGTTTATTCAAAATAGCGGGAGGGAAGGGCGAGCAGTTCTTC. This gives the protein CASSLFKIAGGKGEQFF.

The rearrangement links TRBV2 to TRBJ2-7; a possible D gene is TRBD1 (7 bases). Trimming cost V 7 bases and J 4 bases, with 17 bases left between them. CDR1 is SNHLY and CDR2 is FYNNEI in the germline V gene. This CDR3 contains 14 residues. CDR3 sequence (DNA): TGTGCCAGCAAGTTGGCAGGGGGGATGTACGAGCAGTACTTC. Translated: CASKLAGGMYEQYF. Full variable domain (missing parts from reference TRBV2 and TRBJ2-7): EPEVTQTPSHQVTQMGQEVILRCVPISNHLYFYWYRQILGQKVEFLVSFYNNEISEKSEIFDDQFSVERPDGSNFTLKIRSTKLEDSAMYFCASKLAGGMYEQYFGPGTRLTVT.

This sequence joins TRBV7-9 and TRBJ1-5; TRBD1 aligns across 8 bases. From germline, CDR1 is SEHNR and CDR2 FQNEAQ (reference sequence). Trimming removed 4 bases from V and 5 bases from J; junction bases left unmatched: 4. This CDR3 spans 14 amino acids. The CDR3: CASSWGTGDQPQHF. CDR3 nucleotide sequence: TGTGCCAGCAGCTGGGGGACAGGCGATCAGCCCCAGCATTTT.

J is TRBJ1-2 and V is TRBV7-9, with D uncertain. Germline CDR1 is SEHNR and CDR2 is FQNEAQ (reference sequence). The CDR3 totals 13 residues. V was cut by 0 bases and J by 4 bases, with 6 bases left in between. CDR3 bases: TGTGCCAGCAGCTTAGCGGGCATCTATGGCTACACCTTC. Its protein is CASSLAGIYGYTF.

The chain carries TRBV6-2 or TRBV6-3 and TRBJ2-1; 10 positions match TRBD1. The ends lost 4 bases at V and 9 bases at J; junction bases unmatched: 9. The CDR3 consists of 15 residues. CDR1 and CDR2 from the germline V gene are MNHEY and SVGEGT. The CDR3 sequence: CASSFGTGVGGEQFF. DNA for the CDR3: TGTGCCAGCAGTTTTGGGACAGGGGTCGGCGGTGAGCAGTTCTTC.

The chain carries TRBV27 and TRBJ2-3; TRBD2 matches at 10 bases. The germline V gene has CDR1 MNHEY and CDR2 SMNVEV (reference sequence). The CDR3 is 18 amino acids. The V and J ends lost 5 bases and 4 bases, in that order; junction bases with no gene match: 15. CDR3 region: CASSPGPKLAGIADTQYF. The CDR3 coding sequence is TGTGCCAGCAGTCCCGGACCGAAACTAGCGGGAATTGCAGATACGCAGTATTTT.

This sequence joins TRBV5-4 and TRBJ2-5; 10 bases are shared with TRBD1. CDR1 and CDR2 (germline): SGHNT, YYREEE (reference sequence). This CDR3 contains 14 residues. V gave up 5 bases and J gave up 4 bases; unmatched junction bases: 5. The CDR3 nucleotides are TGTGCCAGCAGTCCGGGACAGGGGACAGAGACCCAGTACTTC. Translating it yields CASSPGQGTETQYF.

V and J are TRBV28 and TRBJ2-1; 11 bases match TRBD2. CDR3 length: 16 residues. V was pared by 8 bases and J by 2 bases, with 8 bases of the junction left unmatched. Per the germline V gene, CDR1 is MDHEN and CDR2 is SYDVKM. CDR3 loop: CASAGLSGRAYNEQFF. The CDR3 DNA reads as TGTGCCAGCGCAGGTCTTAGCGGGAGGGCCTACAATGAGCAGTTCTTC.

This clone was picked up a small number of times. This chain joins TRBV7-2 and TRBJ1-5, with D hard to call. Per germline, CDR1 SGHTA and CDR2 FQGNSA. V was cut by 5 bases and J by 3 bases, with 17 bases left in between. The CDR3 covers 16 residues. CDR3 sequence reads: CASSPNAPGNNQPQHF. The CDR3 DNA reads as TGTGCCAGCAGCCCAAATGCGCCGGGGAACAATCAGCCCCAGCATTTT.

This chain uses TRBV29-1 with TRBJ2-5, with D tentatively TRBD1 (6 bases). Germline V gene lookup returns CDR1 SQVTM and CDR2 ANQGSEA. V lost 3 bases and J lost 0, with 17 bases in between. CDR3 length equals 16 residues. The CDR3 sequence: CSVDSQRGQYQETQYF. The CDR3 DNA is TGCAGCGTTGATTCACAGAGAGGACAGTACCAAGAGACCCAGTACTTC. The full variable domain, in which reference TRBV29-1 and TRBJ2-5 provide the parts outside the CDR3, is SAVISQKPSRDICQRGTSLTIQCQVDSQVTMMFWYRQQPGQSLTLIATANQGSEATYESGFVIDKFPISRPNLTFSTLTVSNMSPEDSSIYLCSVDSQRGQYQETQYFGPGTRLLVL.

CDR3 protein: CASSYSMLAGREQYF. The DNA of the CDR3 is TGTGCCAGCAGTTACTCGATGTTAGCGGGACGGGAGCAGTACTTC. J is TRBJ2-7 and V is TRBV6-5, with 8 bases that match TRBD2. V lost 0 bases to trimming and J lost 7 bases; unmatched junction nucleotides: 8. Germline V gene sequence: CDR1 MNHEY, CDR2 SVGAGI. The CDR3 totals 15 residues.

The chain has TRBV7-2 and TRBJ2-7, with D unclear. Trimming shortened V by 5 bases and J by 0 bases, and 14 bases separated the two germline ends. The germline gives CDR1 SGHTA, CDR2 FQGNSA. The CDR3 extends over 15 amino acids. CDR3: CASSLPPGRSYEQYF. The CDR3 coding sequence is TGTGCCAGCAGCCTCCCCCCTGGGCGCTCCTACGAGCAGTACTTC.

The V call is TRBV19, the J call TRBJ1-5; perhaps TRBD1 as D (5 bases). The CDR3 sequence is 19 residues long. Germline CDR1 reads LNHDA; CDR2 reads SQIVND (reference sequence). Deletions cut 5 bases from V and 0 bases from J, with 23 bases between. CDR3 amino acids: CASSVQAQQVTSSNQPQHF. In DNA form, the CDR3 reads TGTGCCAGTAGTGTACAGGCACAACAAGTAACGAGTAGCAATCAGCCCCAGCATTTT.

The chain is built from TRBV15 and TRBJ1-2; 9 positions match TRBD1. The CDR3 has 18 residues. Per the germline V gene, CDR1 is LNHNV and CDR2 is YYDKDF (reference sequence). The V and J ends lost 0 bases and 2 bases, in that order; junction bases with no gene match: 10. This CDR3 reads CATSRDRGDRVVNYGYTF. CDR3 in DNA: TGTGCCACCAGCAGAGATCGAGGGGACAGGGTAGTCAACTATGGCTACACCTTC. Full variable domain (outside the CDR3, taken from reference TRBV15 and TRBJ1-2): DAMVIQNPRYQVTQFGKPVTLSCSQTLNHNVMYWYQQKSSQAPKLLFHYYDKDFNNEADTPDNFQSRRPNTSFCFLDIRSPGLGDTAMYLCATSRDRGDRVVNYGYTFGSGTRLTVV.

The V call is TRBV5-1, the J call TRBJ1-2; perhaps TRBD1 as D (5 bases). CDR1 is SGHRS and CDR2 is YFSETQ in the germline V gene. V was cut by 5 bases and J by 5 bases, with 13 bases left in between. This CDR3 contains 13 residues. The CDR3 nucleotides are TGCGCCAGCAGTACTGGGGGAGGGTATGGCTACACCTTC. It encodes CASSTGGGYGYTF.

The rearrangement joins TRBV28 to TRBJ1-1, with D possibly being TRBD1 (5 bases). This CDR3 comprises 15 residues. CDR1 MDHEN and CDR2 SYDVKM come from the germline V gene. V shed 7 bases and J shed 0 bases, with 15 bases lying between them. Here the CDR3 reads CASTPPTVMNTEAFF. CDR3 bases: TGTGCCAGCACCCCACCGACAGTTATGAACACTGAAGCTTTCTTT.

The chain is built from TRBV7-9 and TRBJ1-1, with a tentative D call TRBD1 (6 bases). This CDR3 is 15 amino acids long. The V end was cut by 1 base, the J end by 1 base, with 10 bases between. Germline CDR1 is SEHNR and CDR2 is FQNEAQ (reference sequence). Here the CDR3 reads CASSLVGHSNTEAFF. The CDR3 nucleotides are TGTGCCAGCAGCTTAGTGGGACACTCGAACACTGAAGCTTTCTTT. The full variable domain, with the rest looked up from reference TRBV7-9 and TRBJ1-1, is DTGVSQNPRHKITKRGQNVTFRCDPISEHNRLYWYRQTLGQGPEFLTYFQNEAQLEKSRLLSDRFSAERPKGSFSTLEIQRTEQGDSAMYLCASSLVGHSNTEAFFGQGTRLTVV.

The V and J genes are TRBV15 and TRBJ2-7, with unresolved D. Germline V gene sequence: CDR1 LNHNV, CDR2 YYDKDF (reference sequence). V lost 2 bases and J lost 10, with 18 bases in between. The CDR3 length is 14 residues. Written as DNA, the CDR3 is TGTGCCACCAGCAGACCCCCGCTGGCAAATTTACAGTACTTC. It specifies CATSRPPLANLQYF. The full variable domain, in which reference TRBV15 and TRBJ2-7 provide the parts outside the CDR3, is DAMVIQNPRYQVTQFGKPVTLSCSQTLNHNVMYWYQQKSSQAPKLLFHYYDKDFNNEADTPDNFQSRRPNTSFCFLDIRSPGLGDTAMYLCATSRPPLANLQYFGPGTRLTVT.

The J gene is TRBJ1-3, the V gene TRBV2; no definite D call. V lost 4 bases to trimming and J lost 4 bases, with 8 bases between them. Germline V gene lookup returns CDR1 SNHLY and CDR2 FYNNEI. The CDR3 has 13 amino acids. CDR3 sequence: CASSVEQGNTIYF. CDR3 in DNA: TGTGCCAGCAGTGTAGAACAGGGAAACACCATATATTTT.

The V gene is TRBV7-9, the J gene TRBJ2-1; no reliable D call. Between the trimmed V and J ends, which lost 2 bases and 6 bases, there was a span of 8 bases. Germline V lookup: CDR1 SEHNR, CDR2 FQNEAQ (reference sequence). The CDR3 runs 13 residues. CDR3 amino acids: CASSLLLPNEQFF. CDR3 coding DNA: TGTGCCAGCAGCTTACTTCTCCCCAATGAGCAGTTCTTC.

This CDR3 reads CASSYERGSYNEQFF. In DNA form, the CDR3 reads TGTGCCAGCAGTTACGAGCGCGGCTCCTACAATGAGCAGTTCTTC. This chain connects TRBV6-5 to TRBJ2-1; D gene unclear. Germline values: CDR1 MNHEY, CDR2 SVGAGI. This CDR3 comprises 15 residues. With 2 bases removed from V and 0 bases from J, the gap between germline ends came to 8 bases.

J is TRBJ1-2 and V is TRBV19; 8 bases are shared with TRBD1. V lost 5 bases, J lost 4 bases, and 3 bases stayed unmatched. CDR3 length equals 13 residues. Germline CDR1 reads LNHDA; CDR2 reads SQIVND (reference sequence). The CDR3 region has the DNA TGTGCCAGTAGTTCGACAGGGGCCTATGGCTACACCTTC. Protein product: CASSSTGAYGYTF.

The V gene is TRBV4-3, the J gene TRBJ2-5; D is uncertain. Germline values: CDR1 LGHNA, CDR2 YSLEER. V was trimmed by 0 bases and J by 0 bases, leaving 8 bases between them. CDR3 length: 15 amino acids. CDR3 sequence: CASSQEARNQETQYF. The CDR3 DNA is TGCGCCAGCAGCCAAGAAGCCAGGAACCAAGAGACCCAGTACTTC.

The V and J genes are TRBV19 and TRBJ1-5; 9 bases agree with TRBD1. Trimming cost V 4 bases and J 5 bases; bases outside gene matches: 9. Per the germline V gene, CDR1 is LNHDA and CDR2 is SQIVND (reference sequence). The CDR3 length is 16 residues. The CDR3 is CASSTVRTGADQPQHF. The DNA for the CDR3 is TGTGCCAGTAGTACCGTTCGGACAGGGGCCGATCAGCCCCAGCATTTT.

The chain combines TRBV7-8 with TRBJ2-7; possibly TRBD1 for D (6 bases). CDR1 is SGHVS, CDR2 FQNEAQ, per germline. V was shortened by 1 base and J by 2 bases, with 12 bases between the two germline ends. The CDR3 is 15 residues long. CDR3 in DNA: TGTGCCAGCAGCTTAGTTCCGGACAGCGCCTACGAGCAGTACTTC. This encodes CASSLVPDSAYEQYF. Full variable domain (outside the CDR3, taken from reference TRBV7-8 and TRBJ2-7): GAGVSQSPRYKVAKRGQDVALRCDPISGHVSLFWYQQALGQGPEFLTYFQNEAQLDKSGLPSDRFFAERPEGSVSTLKIQRTQQEDSAVYLCASSLVPDSAYEQYFGPGTRLTVT.

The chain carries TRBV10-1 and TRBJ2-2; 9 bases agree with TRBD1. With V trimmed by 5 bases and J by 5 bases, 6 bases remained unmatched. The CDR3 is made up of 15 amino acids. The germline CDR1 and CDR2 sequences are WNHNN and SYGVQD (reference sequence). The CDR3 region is CASSPDRGFTGELFF. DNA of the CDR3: TGCGCCAGCAGTCCCGACAGGGGGTTTACCGGGGAGCTGTTTTTT.

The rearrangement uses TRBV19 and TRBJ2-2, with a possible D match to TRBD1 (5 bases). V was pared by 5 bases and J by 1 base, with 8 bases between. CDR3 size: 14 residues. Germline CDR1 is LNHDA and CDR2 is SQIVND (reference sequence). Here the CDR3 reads CASSRQRNTGELFF. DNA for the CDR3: TGTGCCAGTAGTCGACAGAGGAACACCGGGGAGCTGTTTTTT.

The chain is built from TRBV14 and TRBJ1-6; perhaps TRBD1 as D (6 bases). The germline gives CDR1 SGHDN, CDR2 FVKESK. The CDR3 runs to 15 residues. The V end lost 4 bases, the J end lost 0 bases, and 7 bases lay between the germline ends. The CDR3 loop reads CASSRQVSYNSPLHF. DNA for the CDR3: TGTGCCAGCAGCCGACAGGTCTCCTATAATTCACCCCTCCACTTT. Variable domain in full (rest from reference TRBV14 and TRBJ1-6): EAGVTQFPSHSVIEKGQTVTLRCDPISGHDNLYWYRRVMGKEIKFLLHFVKESKQDESGMPNNRFLAERTGGTYSTLKVQPAELEDSGVYFCASSRQVSYNSPLHFGNGTRLTVT.

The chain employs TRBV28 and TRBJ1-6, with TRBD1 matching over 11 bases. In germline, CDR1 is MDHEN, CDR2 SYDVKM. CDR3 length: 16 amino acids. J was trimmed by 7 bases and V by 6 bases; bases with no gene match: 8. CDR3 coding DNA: TGTGCCAGCAGCAGAGGGGGACAGGGGGACAATTCACCCCTCCACTTT. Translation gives CASSRGGQGDNSPLHF.